These T cell receptor beta chains were read from a single sample in a study of T cell responses to AZD1222 COVID-19 vaccine. Generated by immunoSEQ multiplex PCR, the TCRdb table keeps only in-frame clones and is missing some. Of around 78,000 clones in the sample, 90% were seen once. The sequenced sample was peripheral blood, obtained 28 days after the second AZD1222 dose. These receptors came from an adult who received the AZD1222 COVID-19 vaccine. Each CDR3 is given with its conserved first and last residue. D genes are given only for firm matches. A clone size is listed for some rows: how often the clone was seen (once, few, many), or a class if it is expanded.

j_call clone_size d_call v_call cdr3_aa cdr3_nt
TRBJ1-1 . . TRBV19 CASSKRAGDTEAFF TGTGCCAGTAGTAAGAGGGCTGGAGACACTGAAGCTTTCTTT
TRBJ2-5 once . TRBV18 CASSPSPGGETQYF TGTGCCAGCTCACCAAGCCCGGGTGGGGAGACCCAGTACTTC
TRBJ1-5 . TRBD1 TRBV2 CASSPSTGFMGQPQHF TGTGCCAGCAGTCCATCGACAGGGTTTATGGGTCAGCCCCAGCATTTT
TRBJ1-5 once . TRBV10-3 CAISDRQGNQPQHF TGTGCCATCAGTGACCGGCAGGGGAATCAGCCCCAGCATTTT
TRBJ1-5 . . TRBV28 CASSTGSYSNQPQHF TGTGCCAGCAGTACGGGGAGCTATAGCAATCAGCCCCAGCATTTT
TRBJ1-6 . . TRBV18 CASSPPIGVPLHF TGTGCCAGCTCACCACCGATAGGTGTACCCCTCCACTTT
TRBJ2-3 . . TRBV5-1 CASSLGGQWDTQYF TGCGCCAGCAGCTTGGGGGGGCAGTGGGATACGCAGTATTTT
TRBJ1-3 . . TRBV5-1 CASSLDRGSGNTIYF TGCGCCAGCAGCTTGGACAGAGGCTCTGGAAACACCATATATTTT
TRBJ1-2 . TRBD1 TRBV20-1 CSASGGQGSGYTF TGCAGTGCTAGTGGGGGACAGGGGAGCGGCTACACCTTC
TRBJ1-6 few . TRBV5-4 CASSLSSGSYNSPLHF TGTGCCAGCAGCTTAAGTAGCGGCTCCTATAATTCACCCCTCCACTTT
TRBJ1-5 . TRBD1 TRBV7-9 CASSVGDSSNQPQHF TGTGCCAGCAGCGTCGGGGACAGTAGCAATCAGCCCCAGCATTTT
TRBJ1-1 . TRBD1 TRBV5-1 CASSLAGRGREAFF TGCGCCAGCAGCTTGGCGGGCAGGGGGCGTGAAGCTTTCTTT
TRBJ1-2 . . TRBV21-1 CASSKAPLDGLPFHGYTF TGTGCCAGCAGCAAAGCCCCACTCGACGGACTCCCTTTCCATGGCTACACCTTC
TRBJ2-7 . . TRBV9 CASSGTGGEREQYF TGTGCCAGCAGCGGTACAGGAGGCGAGAGGGAGCAGTACTTC
TRBJ1-5 . . TRBV30 CAWSVPASNQPQHF TGTGCCTGGAGTGTACCGGCCAGCAATCAGCCCCAGCATTTT
TRBJ2-7 . TRBD1 TRBV27 CASGDSFSYEQYF TGTGCCAGCGGGGACAGTTTCTCCTACGAGCAGTACTTC
TRBJ2-7 once . TRBV11-1 CASSFDKQRQYF TGTGCCAGCAGCTTCGACAAGCAAAGGCAGTACTTC
TRBJ2-2 once . TRBV5-8 CASLGTGRSTGELFF TGTGCCAGCCTCGGCACAGGGAGGTCCACCGGGGAGCTGTTTTTT
TRBJ1-4 . . TRBV5-1 CASSSTGVNEKLFF TGCGCCAGCAGCTCCACCGGTGTAAATGAAAAACTGTTTTTT
TRBJ1-6 . TRBD1 TRBV18 CASSPLGQGRSSYNSPLHF TGTGCCAGCTCACCATTGGGACAGGGAAGGAGCTCCTATAATTCACCCCTCCACTTT
TRBJ2-7 . TRBD1 TRBV5-1 CASSSGDRWLPEQYF TGCGCCAGCAGCTCTGGGGACAGGTGGTTGCCCGAGCAGTACTTC
TRBJ1-2 . . TRBV4-1 CASSQAPTGYTF TGCGCCAGCAGCCAAGCCCCGACAGGCTACACCTTC
TRBJ1-6 . . TRBV19 CASSTQENSPLHF TGTGCCAGTAGTACACAGGAGAATTCACCCCTCCACTTT
TRBJ1-2 once . TRBV5-1 CASSPERTNYGYTF TGCGCCAGCAGCCCCGAACGGACCAACTATGGCTACACCTTC
TRBJ1-2 . TRBD1 TRBV19 CASSRGTGAGDLYGYTF TGTGCCAGTAGTAGGGGGACAGGGGCTGGAGACCTATATGGCTACACCTTC
TRBJ2-5 . TRBD2 TRBV7-2 CASSLGGGVETQYF TGTGCCAGCAGCTTAGGCGGGGGAGTTGAGACCCAGTACTTC
TRBJ1-6 . . TRBV19 CASSIAWEGEINSPLHF TGTGCCAGTAGTATAGCCTGGGAAGGAGAGATCAATTCACCCCTCCACTTT
TRBJ1-3 . . TRBV19 CASSIRVLGRGNTIYF TGTGCCAGTAGTATCAGGGTTCTCGGCCGCGGAAACACCATATATTTT
TRBJ1-5 . . TRBV6-1 CASSEGGRGNQPQHF TGTGCCAGCAGTGAGGGGGGCAGAGGCAATCAGCCCCAGCATTTT
TRBJ2-1 . TRBD1 TRBV6-4 CASSDTGQGIDNEQFF TGTGCCAGCAGCGATACCGGACAGGGTATTGACAATGAGCAGTTCTTC
TRBJ2-1 . TRBD1 TRBV19 CASRGQPYYNEQFF TGTGCCAGCCGGGGACAGCCTTACTACAATGAGCAGTTCTTC
TRBJ1-2 . TRBD1 TRBV6-5 CASSLSGQGNYGYTF TGTGCCAGCAGTCTTTCGGGACAGGGTAACTATGGCTACACCTTC
TRBJ1-1 . . TRBV5-1 CASSLEGYRNTEAFF TGCGCCAGCAGCTTGGAGGGGTATAGGAACACTGAAGCTTTCTTT
TRBJ1-1 . . TRBV12-3/TRBV12-4 CASTIRPNTEAFF TGTGCCAGCACCATAAGACCGAACACTGAAGCTTTCTTT
TRBJ1-1 . . TRBV2 CASSVGTEAFF TGTGCCAGCAGCGTGGGGACAGAAGCTTTCTTT
TRBJ2-5 . TRBD1 TRBV7-3 CASSLMTGKAETQYF TGTGCCAGCAGCCTAATGACAGGGAAGGCAGAGACCCAGTACTTC
TRBJ2-7 once . TRBV7-8 CASSGPVEQYF TGTGCCAGCAGCGGCCCGGTCGAGCAGTACTTC
TRBJ2-5 . TRBD1 TRBV11-2 CASSLGTAQETQYF TGTGCCAGCAGCCTCGGGACAGCTCAAGAGACCCAGTACTTC
TRBJ1-1 . . TRBV27 CASSFWQGEAFF TGTGCCAGCAGTTTCTGGCAGGGTGAAGCTTTCTTT
TRBJ2-1 . . TRBV7-3 CASSLGVLVRRAAYNEQFF TGTGCCAGCAGCTTAGGTGTATTAGTCCGGCGGGCGGCCTACAATGAGCAGTTCTTC
TRBJ2-7 . . TRBV6-1 CASSEGVFVFSYEQYF TGTGCCAGCAGTGAGGGGGTTTTCGTCTTTTCCTACGAGCAGTACTTC
TRBJ1-3 . TRBD1 TRBV30 CAWTTGAGNTIYF TGTGCCTGGACTACAGGGGCTGGAAACACCATATATTTT
TRBJ2-6 . TRBD1 TRBV28 CASSLGQGVSGANVLTF TGTGCCAGCAGTCTAGGACAGGGGGTCTCTGGGGCCAACGTCCTGACTTTC
TRBJ2-1 once . TRBV27 CASSFGGYGEQFF TGTGCCAGCAGTTTCGGAGGGTACGGTGAGCAGTTCTTC
TRBJ1-3 . TRBD1 TRBV2 CASRGDSGNTIYF TGTGCCAGCAGGGGGGACAGCGGAAACACCATATATTTT
TRBJ2-2 . TRBD2 TRBV10-3 CAISSGTSGGGNTGELFF TGTGCCATCAGTTCCGGGACTAGCGGGGGAGGGAACACCGGGGAGCTGTTTTTT
TRBJ1-5 once TRBD1 TRBV7-9 CASSLTTGGAEPQHF TGTGCCAGCAGCTTAACTACAGGGGGCGCGGAGCCCCAGCATTTT
TRBJ2-7 . . TRBV4-2 CASSQAGIGGYTYEQYF TGTGCCAGCAGCCAAGCGGGGATCGGGGGTTACACCTACGAGCAGTACTTC
TRBJ1-4 . . TRBV6-1 CASSEPAGLLFF TGTGCCAGCAGTGAACCGGCAGGATTACTGTTTTTT